This T cell receptor beta chain was found in a study of CD8 T cells in Susac syndrome. Overall study findings and caveats: The CD4+ T cell repertoires, which came from Susac syndrome patients, showed no sign of clonal expansion.

Comment on this clonotype: What it binds is unknown.

The Susac syndrome patients fit the recently defined diagnostic criteria for definite or probable disease. The authors negatively isolated CD8+ and CD4+ T cells and FACS-enriched TEMRA cells. CDR3 length equals 13 residues. V gave up 5 bases and J gave up 8 bases, with 15 bases separating them. CDR1 is SGHTA and CDR2 is FQGTGA in the germline V gene. With random hexamers, 0.5 to 1 ug RNA was reverse transcribed. The TCR beta CDR3 was amplified by immunoSEQ multiplex PCR across 54 Vbeta, 13 Jbeta. A single record per CDR3 protein comes from TCRdb applying MiXCR to the immunoSEQ multiplex PCR reads. The sample has under 200,000 distinct CDR3 sequences, approximately 94% seen once.

The rearrangement uses TRBV7-3 and TRBJ1-2; D remains unclear. The clonotype originates from a human donor with Susac syndrome. Sequencing was performed on CD4+ T cells from PBMCs. The CDR3 loop is CASSPRGSRGYTF. As DNA, the CDR3 is TGTGCCAGCAGCCCGCGGGGAAGTCGGGGCTACACCTTC. Together with reference TRBV7-3 and TRBJ1-2, the CDR3 gives the full variable domain: GAGVSQTPSNKVTEKGKYVELRCDPISGHTALYWYRQSLGQGPEFLIYFQGTGAADDSGLPNDRFFAVRPEGSVSTLKIQRTERGDSAVYLCASSPRGSRGYTFGSGTRLTVV.